The 15 T cell receptor beta chains presented below share a single source sample, sequenced in a study of CD8 T cells in Susac syndrome. RNA was extracted with the RNeasy kit, and a quantity of roughly 0.5 to 1 ug was reverse transcribed using random hexamers. TCRdb passed the immunoSEQ multiplex PCR reads through MiXCR, listing each CDR3 protein once. This sample has 200,000 or so distinct CDR3 sequences, with over 90% found just once. Sequencing was carried out using CD4+ T cells from PBMCs. The receptors derive from a human donor with multiple sclerosis.

The chain couples TRBV12-3 or TRBV12-4 to TRBJ2-3; D not certain. The CDR3 covers 12 residues. V was pared by 6 bases and J by 4 bases, with 8 bases between. CDR3 bases: TGTGCCAGCAGCCGATATCCAGATACGCAGTATTTT. Its translation: CASSRYPDTQYF.

The chain combines TRBV5-4 with TRBJ2-3; 12 nucleotides match TRBD2. CDR1 and CDR2 from the germline V gene are SGHNT and YYREEE (reference sequence). With 4 bases clipped from V and 0 bases from J, the junction kept 6 bases outside the gene matches. The CDR3 is 17 amino acids. In DNA form, the CDR3 reads TGTGCCAGCAGCCCCTCTAGCGGGGGGGGGAGCACAGATACGCAGTATTTT. Its translation is CASSPSSGGGSTDTQYF. The entire variable domain, with the rest obtained from reference TRBV5-4 and TRBJ2-3, is as follows: ETGVTQSPTHLIKTRGQQVTLRCSSQSGHNTVSWYQQALGQGPQFIFQYYREEENGRGNFPPRFSGLQFPNYSSELNVNALELDDSALYLCASSPSSGGGSTDTQYFGPGTRLTVL.

The chain uses TRBV20-1 and TRBJ2-5; D is unclear. Germline V gene sequence: CDR1 DFQATT, CDR2 SNEGSKA (reference sequence). The CDR3 runs to 13 residues. V shed 6 bases and J shed 2 bases, with 13 bases lying between them. The CDR3 DNA reads TGCAGTGCCCCTTTCGAACCTCAAGAGACCCAGTACTTC. Translated, it gives CSAPFEPQETQYF.

V usage is TRBV7-2 and J usage is TRBJ2-3; possibly TRBD1 for D (5 bases). This CDR3 region has 13 residues. CDR1 is SGHTA and CDR2 is FQGNSA in the germline V gene. Deletions cut 5 bases from V and 8 bases from J, with 14 bases between. The CDR3 region has the DNA TGTGCCAGCAGCCCAAGACAGCATGGTACGCAGTATTTT. This codes for CASSPRQHGTQYF.

This rearrangement joins TRBV3-1 to TRBJ1-2; D gene unclear. V lost 0 bases, J lost 2 bases, and 7 bases lay in between. Per germline, CDR1 LGHDT and CDR2 YNNKEL (reference sequence). CDR3 length: 14 amino acids. As DNA, the CDR3 is TGTGCCAGCAGCCAAGATACCTTGAACTATGGCTACACCTTC. Translating gives CASSQDTLNYGYTF.

V is TRBV29-1 and J is TRBJ2-3, with 8 bases identical to TRBD1. Losses at the gene ends were 6 bases for V and 4 bases for J; bases not matched to a gene: 9. CDR3 size: 14 residues. Germline assignment: CDR1 SQVTM and CDR2 ANQGSEA. Here the CDR3 reads CSVNPGQGADTQYF. As DNA, the CDR3 is TGCAGCGTGAACCCCGGACAGGGTGCAGATACGCAGTATTTT.

The chain employs TRBV2 and TRBJ2-7; 9 bases fit TRBD1. This CDR3 comprises 14 residues. Germline values: CDR1 SNHLY, CDR2 FYNNEI. The junction had 6 bases not matched to a gene; V was cut back by 1 base and J by 8 bases. This CDR3 is CASSEEGTGSKQYF. The CDR3 DNA reads TGTGCCAGCAGTGAAGAAGGGACAGGGTCAAAGCAGTACTTC.

The chain combines TRBV20-1 with TRBJ2-7; the match to TRBD2 covers 7 bases. The CDR3 sequence is 14 residues long. V was pared by 5 bases and J by 5 bases, with 12 bases of the junction left unmatched. Germline CDR1 DFQATT, CDR2 SNEGSKA (reference sequence). CDR3 protein: CSAQRGGGSDEQYF. Written as DNA, the CDR3 is TGCAGTGCTCAACGGGGCGGGGGAAGCGACGAGCAGTACTTC.

V gene TRBV20-1 combines with J gene TRBJ2-1; TRBD2 matches 10 bases. Germline CDR1 and CDR2: DFQATT and SNEGSKA (reference sequence). There are 16 residues in the CDR3. Losses at the gene ends were 6 bases for V and 7 bases for J; bases not matched to a gene: 15. CDR3 coding DNA: TGCAGTGCCCCCGTGGTAGCGGGAGGAACAAGGAATGAGCAGTTCTTC. It codes for CSAPVVAGGTRNEQFF.

The chain recombines TRBV12-3 or TRBV12-4 with TRBJ2-1, with 7 bases that match TRBD1. This CDR3 contains 15 residues. V was pared by 4 bases and J by 4 bases, with 7 bases of the junction left unmatched. The CDR3 reads CASSSRQTGYNEQFF. CDR3 in DNA: TGTGCCAGCAGTTCTCGCCAGACAGGGTACAATGAGCAGTTCTTC.

The chain joins TRBV25-1 to TRBJ2-3; D might be TRBD2 (5 bases). The V gene lost 3 bases and the J gene lost 7 bases, with 17 bases spanning the gap. Germline loops: CDR1 MGHDK, CDR2 SYGVNS. The CDR3 runs 15 residues. The CDR3: CASSDLKFGEHTQYF. Written as DNA, the CDR3 is TGTGCCAGCAGTGACCTAAAGTTCGGGGAACATACGCAGTATTTT.

The V and J genes are TRBV27 and TRBJ2-3; D tentatively reads TRBD1 or TRBD2 (5 bases each). The germline CDR1 and CDR2 sequences are MNHEY and SMNVEV (reference sequence). The V gene lost 6 bases and the J gene lost 4 bases, with 17 bases spanning the gap. The CDR3 runs to 15 residues. The CDR3 loop is CASSTGTISSDTQYF. As DNA, the CDR3 is TGTGCCAGCAGCACCGGGACGATTAGCTCAGATACGCAGTATTTT.

As DNA, the CDR3 is TGTGCCTGGAGCCGAGGACTTCCGGCGAACACCGGGGAGCTGTTTTTT. Translation: CAWSRGLPANTGELFF. The chain recombines TRBV30 with TRBJ2-2, with D maybe TRBD2 (5 bases). Between the trimmed V and J ends, which lost 3 bases and 0 bases, there was a span of 14 bases. The germline V gene has CDR1 GTSNPN and CDR2 SVGIG (reference sequence). The CDR3 runs 16 residues. The variable domain in full, completed from reference TRBV30 and TRBJ2-2, reads SQTIHQWPATLVQPVGSPLSLECTVEGTSNPNLYWYRQAAGRGLQLLFYSVGIGQISSEVPQNLSASRPQDRQFILSSKKLLLSDSGFYLCAWSRGLPANTGELFFGEGSRLTVL.

This chain joins TRBV18 and TRBJ2-3; no reliable D call. The CDR3 has 13 amino acids. Germline CDR1 is KGHSH and CDR2 is LQKENI. V lost 3 bases and J lost 1, with 5 bases in between. CDR3 DNA: TGTGCCAGCTCACCCGCGGGCACAGATACGCAGTATTTT. This encodes CASSPAGTDTQYF.

The CDR3 is CASSPLLADQETQYF. In DNA form, the CDR3 reads TGTGCCAGCAGCCCCCTTCTAGCGGACCAAGAGACCCAGTACTTC. The V call is TRBV11-2, the J call TRBJ2-5, with 7 bases fitting TRBD2. The CDR3 covers 15 residues. V dropped 5 bases and J dropped 0; count of bases not matched to a gene: 6. Germline CDR1 and CDR2: SGHAT and FQNNGV.